This section outlines one T cell receptor (beta chain) sequence together with its context. The antigen remains undetermined. The data were obtained in a study of cytomegalovirus exposure and HLA in healthy donors. Turning to the study itself: Inside one of the first data releases sat around 86 million unique TCRs taken from HLA-typed donors.

V lost 5 bases and J 4 bases, leaving 8 bases between the germline ends. CDR1 MNHNY and CDR2 SVGAGI come from the germline V gene (reference sequence). CDR3 length: 12 amino acids. Regarding the study as a whole: The records held CMV serostatus as the only immune exposure information. Cytomegalovirus association was listed for approximately 160 TCR beta chains.

PCR primers comprised 60 Vbeta and 13 Jbeta primers. Method: immunoSEQ multiplex PCR; TCRdb's copy keeps in-frame clones and lacks some. The sample includes some 130,000 clones, about three quarters seen only once; the top ten take roughly 4%. The chain is built from TRBV6-6 and TRBJ1-2; possibly TRBD1 for D (5 bases). This receptor was identified in a man over 45 in good health and CMV-seropositive. The sequenced material came from PBMCs. CDR3 in DNA: TGTGCCAGCAGTGGGGGGGGCTATGGCTACACCTTC. Its translation: CASSGGGYGYTF.